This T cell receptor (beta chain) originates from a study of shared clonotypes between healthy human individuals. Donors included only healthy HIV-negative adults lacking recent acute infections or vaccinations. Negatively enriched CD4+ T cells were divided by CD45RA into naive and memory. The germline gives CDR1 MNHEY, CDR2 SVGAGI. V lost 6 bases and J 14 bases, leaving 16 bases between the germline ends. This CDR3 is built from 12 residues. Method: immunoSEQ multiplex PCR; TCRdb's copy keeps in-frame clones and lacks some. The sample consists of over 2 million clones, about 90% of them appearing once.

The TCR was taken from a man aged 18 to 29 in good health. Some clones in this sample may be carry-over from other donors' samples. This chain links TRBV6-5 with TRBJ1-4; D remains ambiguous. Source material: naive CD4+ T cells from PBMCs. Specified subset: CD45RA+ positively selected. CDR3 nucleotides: TGTGCCAGCAGATCCTCTGCCGGAGGGCTGTTTTTT. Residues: CASRSSAGGLFF.